A selection of T cell receptor beta chains follows, all from one sample in a study of blood T cell repertoires in COVID-19. Method: immunoSEQ multiplex PCR; TCRdb's copy keeps in-frame clones and lacks some. The table shows about 120,000 clones, with around 91% occurring only once. The sequenced sample was peripheral blood. These receptors originate from a woman in her fifties or sixties with COVID-19, enrolled during active disease. The CDR3 runs from the conserved cysteine through the conserved F or W. A D gene is named only where the DNA matches it firmly. Some rows mark clone size as missing; the rest say once, few, many or name a class of expanded clone.

TRBJ1-3,.,TRBV25-1,.,TGTGCCAGCAGTGAATGGCGGGACGGATCCTCTGGAAACACCATATATTTT,CASSEWRDGSSGNTIYF
TRBJ1-1,TRBD1,TRBV24-1,.,TGTGCCACCAGTGATTTCAGGGGGCCTAACACTGAAGCTTTCTTT,CATSDFRGPNTEAFF
TRBJ1-3,TRBD1,TRBV30,.,TGTGCCTGGACGAGGGACAGGGAAGGAGGAAACACCATATATTTT,CAWTRDREGGNTIYF
TRBJ2-1,TRBD1,TRBV7-3,once,TGTGCCAGCAGCTTACTGGGTGGACAGGGAGGCAATGAGCAGTTCTTC,CASSLLGGQGGNEQFF
TRBJ2-7,.,TRBV4-1,.,TGCGCCAGCAGCCAAGCGGTCGGGGTCTACTACGAGCAGTACTTC,CASSQAVGVYYEQYF
TRBJ1-4,.,TRBV7-2,.,TGTGCCAGCTCACCGGGAAGAACAGTAGGCAATGAAAAACTGTTTTTT,CASSPGRTVGNEKLFF
TRBJ2-6,.,TRBV15,.,TGTGCCACCAGCACGGACAGCTCTGGGGCCAACGTCCTGACTTTC,CATSTDSSGANVLTF
TRBJ1-1,.,TRBV9,once,TGTGCCAGCAGCGTAGCCTGGGGGGGACAAGGGACGACTGAAGCTTTCTTT,CASSVAWGGQGTTEAFF
TRBJ1-2,TRBD1,TRBV2,.,TGTGCCAGCACGGCCCCCGGGACAGACTATGGCTACACCTTC,CASTAPGTDYGYTF
TRBJ2-7,.,TRBV6-5,.,TGTGCCAGCAGTTTAAACAGCCTCGACATGTACGAGCAGTACTTC,CASSLNSLDMYEQYF
TRBJ1-1,.,TRBV19,.,TGTGCCTCAAACAGGGACCGCAAAAACACTGAAGCTTTCTTT,CASNRDRKNTEAFF
TRBJ2-5,TRBD2,TRBV18,.,TGTGCCAGCTCACCCTACCAATGGGGGGGAGTGGCGGAGACCCAGTACTTC,CASSPYQWGGVAETQYF
TRBJ1-1,TRBD1,TRBV19,.,TGTGCCAGTAGTATAGGTTCGGGCAGGGGGCGATCGGTGAACACTGAAGCTTTCTTT,CASSIGSGRGRSVNTEAFF
TRBJ1-6,.,TRBV6-5,.,TGTGCCAGCAGGGTAGCAAATTCACCCCTCCACTTT,CASRVANSPLHF
TRBJ2-2,.,TRBV18,.,TGTGCCAGCTCACCACTTTCGACACCCCGGTACACCGGGGAGCTGTTTTTT,CASSPLSTPRYTGELFF
TRBJ1-2,TRBD1,TRBV19,.,TGTGCCAGTAGTATCAGGACAGGGCCTAACTATGGCTACACCTTC,CASSIRTGPNYGYTF
TRBJ2-7,TRBD2,TRBV5-1,.,TGCGCCAGCAGATATACTAGCGGGGGTTCTTACGAGCAGTACTTC,CASRYTSGGSYEQYF
TRBJ1-2,TRBD1,TRBV19,once,TGTGCCAGTAGTCTGGACAGGGGCTATGGCTACACCTTC,CASSLDRGYGYTF
TRBJ1-1,.,TRBV6-5,.,TGTGCCAGCAGTTACTCAAGCCGGGGAACGGCGGAAGCTTTCTTT,CASSYSSRGTAEAFF
TRBJ1-1,.,TRBV18,.,TGTGCCAGCTCACCGAGGGAGGGAACGAACACTGAAGCTTTCTTT,CASSPREGTNTEAFF
TRBJ1-2,.,TRBV7-8,.,TGTGCCAGCAGCTTAATGGCGACAGGCCCTTATGGCTACACCTTC,CASSLMATGPYGYTF
TRBJ2-7,TRBD2,TRBV27,once,TGTGCCAGCAGTTTATCATGGGGGGGGGACTACGAGCAGTACTTC,CASSLSWGGDYEQYF
TRBJ1-2,.,TRBV4-3,.,TGCGCCAGCAGCCAAGCGTGGACAGTCAACTATGGCTACACCTTC,CASSQAWTVNYGYTF
TRBJ1-3,.,TRBV4-1,.,TGCGCCAGCAGCCAACCTCTCAGGGATGGAAACACCATATATTTT,CASSQPLRDGNTIYF
TRBJ1-5,TRBD1,TRBV27,.,TGTGCCAGCAGTCCCACTCTCGGACAGGGTACTCAGCCCCAGCATTTT,CASSPTLGQGTQPQHF